Listed here are 14 T cell receptor beta chains from one sample, sequenced in a study of cytotoxic CD8 clonotypes in ibrutinib-treated CLL. The method was immunoSEQ multiplex PCR; TCRdb's version includes in-frame clones alone and lacks a portion of them. This sample has 120,000 to 150,000 clones, with under 95% found just once. Sequenced material: PBMCs, taken after 12 months of ibrutinib treatment. The receptor set was obtained from a human donor with chronic lymphocytic leukemia.

The chain has TRBV5-4 and TRBJ1-2; maybe TRBD1 (5 bases). CDR3 length: 15 amino acids. Between the trimmed V and J ends, which lost 0 bases and 5 bases, there was a span of 14 bases. The germline gives CDR1 SGHNT, CDR2 YYREEE (reference sequence). CDR3 in DNA: TGTGCCAGCAGCTTGGAGGGGCTCGAAACTTATGGCTACACCTTC. Translated: CASSLEGLETYGYTF.

The chain joins TRBV5-4 to TRBJ1-2; no clear D. This CDR3 contains 13 residues. V was pared by 0 bases and J by 3 bases, with 6 bases between. CDR1 is SGHNT and CDR2 is YYREEE in the germline V gene (reference sequence). The CDR3 region has the DNA TGTGCCAGCAGCTTGGAGGCAGACTATGGCTACACCTTC. It translates to CASSLEADYGYTF.

J is TRBJ1-1 and V is TRBV27; possible D gene TRBD1, 6 bases. Germline V lookup: CDR1 MNHEY, CDR2 SMNVEV (reference sequence). The CDR3 length is 14 residues. Trimming pared 4 bases from V and 2 bases from J, leaving 11 bases between. CDR3 DNA: TGTGCCAGCAGTTACAGGGCAGCTAACACTGAAGCTTTCTTT. It translates to CASSYRAANTEAFF.

The DNA of the CDR3 is TGTGCCAGGGGGACAGGGGACGATACGCAGTATTTT. Translation gives CARGTGDDTQYF. This chain links TRBV21-1 with TRBJ2-3; the table's D gene call, TRBD1, was not cross checked with the DNA. TRBV21-1 is a documented pseudogene. The length of the CDR3 is 12 residues.

This chain joins TRBV7-2 and TRBJ2-3; maybe TRBD1 (6 bases). The germline V gene encodes CDR1 SGHTA and CDR2 FQGNSA. This CDR3 comprises 13 residues. Trimming removed 5 bases from V and 4 bases from J, with 10 bases in between. CDR3 residues: CASSIGQPDTQYF. The CDR3 DNA is TGTGCCAGCAGCATCGGACAGCCAGATACGCAGTATTTT.

The rearrangement links TRBV10-1 to TRBJ2-2; TRBD2 aligns across 7 bases. With 10 bases clipped from V and 1 base from J, the junction kept 3 bases outside the gene matches. Germline loops: CDR1 WNHNN, CDR2 SYGVQD (reference sequence). The CDR3 has 13 amino acids. CDR3 sequence reads: CATGTKNTGELFF. CDR3 in DNA: TGCGCCACCGGGACTAAGAACACCGGGGAGCTGTTTTTT.

In its sample, this clone was seen once. This sequence joins TRBV28 and TRBJ2-7; 7 bases map to TRBD1. Trimming removed 6 bases from V and 5 bases from J; junction bases left unmatched: 10. CDR3 length: 14 residues. CDR1 is MDHEN and CDR2 is SYDVKM in the germline V gene. CDR3 in amino acids: CASRRNRDSDEQYF. CDR3 sequence (DNA): TGTGCCAGCAGACGTAACCGGGACAGCGACGAGCAGTACTTC.

V is TRBV18 and J is TRBJ2-5, with D perhaps given as TRBD1 or TRBD2 (5 bases each). V was clipped by 0 bases and J by 6 bases, with 17 bases between them. Germline values: CDR1 KGHSH, CDR2 LQKENI. The CDR3 covers 16 residues. The CDR3 DNA sequence: TGTGCCAGCTCACCACCCGGGACCAAAGGGTCTAAGACCCAGTACTTC. Translating it yields CASSPPGTKGSKTQYF.

The V and J genes are TRBV5-6 and TRBJ2-7, with TRBD1 identical over 9 bases. This CDR3 has 15 amino acids. J gave up 5 bases and V 0 bases, and 6 bases lay outside the gene matches. CDR1 is SGHDT, CDR2 YYEEEE, per germline. CDR3 sequence (DNA): TGTGCCAGCAGCTTGGGCGGGACAGGGAGAAACGAGCAGTACTTC. Protein: CASSLGGTGRNEQYF.

The chain employs TRBV5-1 and TRBJ1-4; D not certain. Germline V gene sequence: CDR1 SGHRS, CDR2 YFSETQ. Trimming left V 3 bases short and J 7 bases short, with 13 bases between. The CDR3 is 14 amino acids. The CDR3 nucleotides are TGCGCCAGCAGCTCCCCGGGATCATTTGAAAAACTGTTTTTT. The encoded protein is CASSSPGSFEKLFF.

The rearrangement uses TRBV28 and TRBJ2-7; tentatively, D is TRBD1 or TRBD2 (5 bases each). The length of the CDR3 is 14 residues. Looked up from germline, CDR1 is MDHEN and CDR2 is SYDVKM. V dropped 5 bases and J dropped 0 bases, with 11 bases sitting between them. The chain's CDR3 is CASSNPGSSYEQYF. The DNA for the CDR3 is TGTGCCAGCAGTAACCCAGGGAGCTCCTACGAGCAGTACTTC.

This sequence joins TRBV2 and TRBJ2-1; TRBD2 aligns across 9 bases. CDR1 and CDR2 (germline): SNHLY, FYNNEI. J was trimmed by 10 bases and V by 4 bases; bases with no gene match: 8. The CDR3 is made up of 14 amino acids. The CDR3 bases are TGTGCCAGCAGTGGCGGGAGGGCCCTCCGGGAGCAGTTCTTC. As protein: CASSGGRALREQFF.

This sequence joins TRBV19 and TRBJ2-7; 11 bases map to TRBD1. J gave up 4 bases and V 10 bases, and 9 bases lay outside the gene matches. The CDR3 has 14 amino acids. Germline assignment: CDR1 LNHDA and CDR2 SQIVND (reference sequence). CDR3 region: CATTSGQGAYEQYF. Here the CDR3 DNA reads TGTGCCACTACGTCCGGACAGGGGGCTTACGAGCAGTACTTC.

In DNA form, the CDR3 reads TGTGCCAGTAGTATAGATTTTTGGGGGCGTTCCTATGGCTACACCTTC. Its protein is CASSIDFWGRSYGYTF. The chain couples TRBV19 to TRBJ1-2, with D possibly matching TRBD1 (6 bases). The CDR3 is made up of 16 amino acids. CDR1 and CDR2 (germline): LNHDA, SQIVND (reference sequence). V was pared by 0 bases and J by 4 bases, with 15 bases between.